A single sample gave rise to the 5 T cell receptor beta chains below, sequenced in a study of response to subunit inactivated influenza vaccine. TCRdb re-called the RT-PCR reads with MiXCR, one entry per CDR3 protein. The sample contains just under 550,000 distinct CDR3 sequences, 20% to 25% of which appear only once. These sequences were also reported in another study, on T cells expressing NK-cell markers. Per that paper: TCR beta cDNA was generated via 5'RACE template switching incorporating UMIs.

Sequencing was performed on CD4+ T cells sorted from PBMCs, taken about 12 days after vaccination. The receptors were sampled from a man in his forties or fifties who received an inactivated influenza vaccine.

This clonotype was counted many times. This chain links TRBV29-1 with TRBJ2-1; D is unresolved. Between the trimmed V and J ends, which lost 6 bases and 3 bases, there was a span of 9 bases. The V gene's germline CDR1 is SQVTM and CDR2 ANQGSEA. The CDR3 extends over 12 amino acids. The CDR3 loop is CSVLDGYNEQFF. The CDR3 DNA reads TGCAGCGTCTTAGACGGCTACAATGAGCAGTTCTTC.

J is TRBJ1-1 and V is TRBV5-1, with 8 bases that match TRBD1. The CDR3 is 20 residues long. Germline V gene data show CDR1 as SGHRS and CDR2 as YFSETQ. V shed 3 bases, J shed 0 bases, and the junction held 19 bases outside the gene matches. The CDR3, as DNA: TGCGCCAGCAGCTCGCTCGCCCCCAGACAGGGGCTCGTCATGAACACTGAAGCTTTCTTT. It yields the protein CASSSLAPRQGLVMNTEAFF.

This chain connects TRBV4-3 to TRBJ1-3; the D is unclear. V lost 0 bases and J lost 0, with 6 bases in between. CDR1 is LGHNA, CDR2 YSLEER, per germline. There are 15 residues in the CDR3. The CDR3 sequence is CASSQESSSGNTIYF. The CDR3 DNA sequence: TGCGCCAGCAGCCAAGAATCATCCTCTGGAAACACCATATATTTT.

V is TRBV18 and J is TRBJ1-3, with a weak D call TRBD1 (6 bases). Trimming removed 0 bases from V and 3 bases from J, with 9 bases in between. The CDR3 length is 15 residues. The germline V gene has CDR1 KGHSH and CDR2 LQKENI. The CDR3 is CASSPPSRGGNTIYF. CDR3 in DNA: TGTGCCAGCTCACCACCGTCCAGGGGTGGAAACACCATATATTTT.

The table lists this clonotype with a few counts. This chain connects TRBV6-5 to TRBJ2-5; 8 bases fit TRBD2. CDR1 MNHEY and CDR2 SVGAGI come from the germline V gene. The CDR3 contains 14 residues. V lost 7 bases to trimming and J lost 4 bases; unmatched junction nucleotides: 8. The CDR3: CASISGLGLETQYF. CDR3 in DNA: TGTGCCAGCATTTCGGGACTAGGGTTAGAGACCCAGTACTTC.